The 25 T cell receptor beta chains presented below share a single source sample, sequenced in a study of cytomegalovirus exposure and HLA in healthy donors. 13 Jbeta primers and 60 Vbeta primers were used for the PCR. Assay: immunoSEQ multiplex PCR; the TCRdb copy retains only in-frame clones and omits some. This repertoire shows approximately 150,000 clones, roughly 77% found once; its top ten account for about 4.3%. What was sequenced was PBMCs. Receptor source: a man aged 18 to 29 in good health and CMV-seropositive.

This clone was counted only a few times. DNA of the CDR3: TGTGCCAGTAGTATAACAGGACCTGGTGCCTATGGCTACACCTTC. It yields the protein CASSITGPGAYGYTF. The genes are TRBV19 and TRBJ1-2, with D tentatively TRBD1 (5 bases). This CDR3 is built from 15 residues. Trimming took 2 bases from V and 4 from J, leaving 14 bases between them. The germline V gene has CDR1 LNHDA and CDR2 SQIVND (reference sequence).

This chain uses TRBV5-1 with TRBJ1-2; TRBD1 is a possible D gene (6 bases). Looked up from germline, CDR1 is SGHRS and CDR2 is YFSETQ. The CDR3 is made up of 14 amino acids. Trimming pared 6 bases from V and 4 bases from J, leaving 16 bases between. The CDR3 here is CASTPAGGLYGYTF. CDR3 sequence (DNA): TGCGCCAGCACTCCTGCCGGGGGGCTCTATGGCTACACCTTC. Variable domain in full (rest from reference TRBV5-1 and TRBJ1-2): KAGVTQTPRYLIKTRGQQVTLSCSPISGHRSVSWYQQTPGQGLQFLFEYFSETQRNKGNFPGRFSGRQFSNSRSEMNVSTLELGDSALYLCASTPAGGLYGYTFGSGTRLTVV.

The rearrangement links TRBV6-5 to TRBJ1-1; D unclear. Germline loops: CDR1 MNHEY, CDR2 SVGAGI. The CDR3 loop spans 15 amino acids. Trimming left V 6 bases short and J 4 bases short, with 18 bases between. In DNA form, the CDR3 reads TGTGCCAGCAGACCTATACAGCGGGGAGGCACTGAAGCTTTCTTT. It codes for CASRPIQRGGTEAFF.

This chain connects TRBV9 to TRBJ2-1, with 8 bases that match TRBD1. The V gene end was trimmed by 4 bases and the J gene end by 4 bases; junction bases not matched to a gene: 4. From germline, CDR1 is SGDLS and CDR2 YYNGEE. This CDR3 is built from 14 residues. DNA of the CDR3: TGTGCCAGCAGCCCCCGGACAGGGTACAATGAGCAGTTCTTC. Protein product: CASSPRTGYNEQFF.

The chain links TRBV28 to TRBJ1-1; D is ambiguous. V was pared by 7 bases and J by 5 bases, with 17 bases between. This CDR3 is built from 14 residues. Germline lookup yields CDR1 MDHEN and CDR2 SYDVKM. As DNA, the CDR3 is TGTGCCAGCAAATTGGGCCCCCCCTTTACTGAAGCTTTCTTT. This encodes CASKLGPPFTEAFF.

The chain is built from TRBV11-3 and TRBJ1-1, with TRBD1 matching 7 bases. Germline V lookup: CDR1 SGHNT, CDR2 YENEEA. V lost 3 bases, J lost 4 bases, and 8 bases stayed unmatched. The CDR3 length is 15 residues. The CDR3 sequence is CASSLRGLTSTEAFF. The CDR3, as DNA: TGTGCCAGCAGCTTGAGGGGGCTCACGAGCACTGAAGCTTTCTTT.

This clone was detected once. The chain has TRBV19 and TRBJ1-5; 9 nucleotides match TRBD1. Germline V gives CDR1 LNHDA, CDR2 SQIVND (reference sequence). CDR3 length: 19 amino acids. Losses at the gene ends were 1 base for V and 1 base for J; bases not matched to a gene: 11. The CDR3 DNA is TGTGCCAGTAGTATAGTAGTAGGGACAGGGTATGTGAGCAATCAGCCCCAGCATTTT. It is translated as CASSIVVGTGYVSNQPQHF.

The chain couples TRBV30 to TRBJ1-2; 8 bases map to TRBD1. The CDR3 is 13 amino acids. Germline CDR1 is GTSNPN and CDR2 is SVGIG (reference sequence). J gave up 0 bases and V 5 bases, and 2 bases lay outside the gene matches. In nucleotides, the CDR3 is TGTGCCTGGGGGGACAGGACTAACTATGGCTACACCTTC. Translated: CAWGDRTNYGYTF. Supplemented by reference TRBV30 and TRBJ1-2, the full variable domain reads SQTIHQWPATLVQPVGSPLSLECTVEGTSNPNLYWYRQAAGRGLQLLFYSVGIGQISSEVPQNLSASRPQDRQFILSSKKLLLSDSGFYLCAWGDRTNYGYTFGSGTRLTVV.

This sequence joins TRBV5-1 and TRBJ1-1, with 8 bases aligning to TRBD1. Germline trimming cut 4 bases from V and 5 bases from J; bases unmatched to any gene: 10. CDR3 length equals 15 residues. CDR1 is SGHRS, CDR2 YFSETQ, per germline. The CDR3 DNA reads as TGCGCCAGCAGCGTGTCAGGGGGCGAGTGGACTGAAGCTTTCTTT. Translation gives CASSVSGGEWTEAFF.

This sequence joins TRBV6-5 and TRBJ1-2; D gene uncertain. CDR1 and CDR2 from the germline V gene are MNHEY and SVGAGI. This CDR3 spans 14 amino acids. Deletions cut 4 bases from V and 4 bases from J, with 13 bases between. The CDR3: CASSSTAGTYGYTF. The DNA of the CDR3 is TGTGCCAGCAGTTCCACTGCGGGTACCTATGGCTACACCTTC.

This clone was seen a few times. The V and J genes are TRBV7-2 and TRBJ2-3; possibly TRBD2 for D (5 bases). The germline V and J ends were trimmed by 2 bases and 6 bases, with 9 bases remaining between them. The CDR3 totals 13 residues. The germline CDR1 and CDR2 sequences are SGHTA and FQGNSA. CDR3 region: CASSLNQRDTQYF. In nucleotides, the CDR3 is TGTGCCAGCAGCTTAAATCAGCGGGATACGCAGTATTTT. The full variable domain, rest sourced from reference TRBV7-2 and TRBJ2-3, is GAGVSQSPSNKVTEKGKDVELRCDPISGHTALYWYRQSLGQGLEFLIYFQGNSAPDKSGLPSDRFSAERTGGSVSTLTIQRTQQEDSAVYLCASSLNQRDTQYFGPGTRLTVL.

The chain employs TRBV5-4 and TRBJ1-1; unclear D gene. The CDR3 has 12 residues. Germline V gene sequence: CDR1 SGHNT, CDR2 YYREEE (reference sequence). The V end lost 6 bases, the J end lost 4 bases, and 10 bases lay between the germline ends. The CDR3 nucleotides are TGTGCCAGCAAGGGTGAGGGCACTGAAGCTTTCTTT. Protein product: CASKGEGTEAFF.

This clone is medium-sized. The genes are TRBV30 and TRBJ1-3; D remains ambiguous. Trimming removed 3 bases at V and 3 bases at J, with 12 bases between. The CDR3 loop spans 14 amino acids. The germline V gene encodes CDR1 GTSNPN and CDR2 SVGIG (reference sequence). The CDR3 reads CAWRDWGGGNTIYF. Here the CDR3 DNA reads TGTGCCTGGAGGGACTGGGGAGGTGGAAACACCATATATTTT.

The V gene is TRBV9, the J gene TRBJ2-1; 13 bases fit TRBD2. This CDR3 region has 15 residues. Germline V gene sequence: CDR1 SGDLS, CDR2 YYNGEE. V was clipped by 3 bases and J by 8 bases; unmatched bases: 5. The CDR3 sequence: CASSATSGRADEQFF. CDR3 nucleotide sequence: TGTGCCAGCAGCGCCACTAGCGGGAGGGCCGATGAGCAGTTCTTC.

V is TRBV5-1 and J is TRBJ2-1; 8 nucleotides match TRBD1. Germline V gives CDR1 SGHRS, CDR2 YFSETQ. The CDR3 length is 15 residues. V shed 4 bases, J shed 0 bases, and the junction held 3 bases outside the gene matches. The CDR3 DNA reads TGCGCCAGCAGCCCCGGACAGGGCTCCTACAATGAGCAGTTCTTC. Protein sequence: CASSPGQGSYNEQFF.

A few counts support this clone. The rearrangement links TRBV7-6 to TRBJ1-1; D might be TRBD1 (5 bases). Germline V gene sequence: CDR1 SGHVS, CDR2 FNYEAQ. Trimming removed 3 bases from V and 1 base from J, with 9 bases in between. The length of the CDR3 is 14 residues. The CDR3 protein is CASSFPGQNTEAFF. The CDR3 DNA follows: TGTGCCAGCAGCTTTCCCGGACAGAACACTGAAGCTTTCTTT.

The rearrangement joins TRBV6-6 to TRBJ2-1, with D possibly being TRBD2 (5 bases). Germline-derived CDR1 and CDR2 are MNHNY and SVGAGI (reference sequence). V was clipped by 2 bases and J by 5 bases, with 13 bases between them. The CDR3 loop spans 15 amino acids. The CDR3 reads CASSYPTTIHNEQFF. Here the CDR3 DNA reads TGTGCCAGCAGTTACCCCACGACTATCCACAATGAGCAGTTCTTC.

The chain employs TRBV19 and TRBJ1-6; 7 bases line up with TRBD1. Germline V gives CDR1 LNHDA, CDR2 SQIVND (reference sequence). This CDR3 has 14 amino acids. V lost 3 bases to trimming and J lost 6 bases; unmatched junction nucleotides: 2. The CDR3, as DNA: TGTGCCAGTAGTATTTGGGACAGTAATTCACCCCTCCACTTT. Its translation is CASSIWDSNSPLHF.

This sequence joins TRBV5-6 and TRBJ2-7; TRBD1 aligns across 11 bases. Trimming cost V 3 bases and J 1 base; bases outside gene matches: 6. Germline lookup yields CDR1 SGHDT and CDR2 YYEEEE. CDR3 size: 16 residues. This CDR3 is CASSSKDRGRSYEQYV. CDR3 in DNA: TGTGCCAGCAGCTCAAAGGACAGGGGGCGATCCTACGAGCAGTACGTC.

V usage is TRBV9 and J usage is TRBJ1-1; possible D gene TRBD1, 6 bases. CDR1 is SGDLS and CDR2 is YYNGEE in the germline V gene. V dropped 7 bases and J dropped 4 bases, with 20 bases sitting between them. The CDR3 runs to 15 residues. CDR3 DNA: TGTGCCAGCCGACCTTATTTAGGGGGTAGCACTGAAGCTTTCTTT. Translation gives CASRPYLGGSTEAFF.

This chain links TRBV27 with TRBJ2-7; D is unclear. CDR3 size: 13 residues. The V end was cut by 4 bases, the J end by 3 bases, with 10 bases between. CDR1 and CDR2 from the germline V gene are MNHEY and SMNVEV (reference sequence). The chain's CDR3 is CASSYRPNYEQYV. The CDR3 bases are TGTGCCAGCAGTTACCGTCCCAACTACGAGCAGTACGTC.

The chain joins TRBV11-3 to TRBJ1-2; TRBD1 matches at 11 bases. From germline, CDR1 is SGHNT and CDR2 YENEEA. V shed 4 bases and J 8 bases; nucleotides not matched to a gene: 3. This CDR3 has 13 amino acids. CDR3 in amino acids: CASSSGQGGGYTF. The DNA of the CDR3 is TGTGCCAGCAGCTCGGGACAGGGGGGCGGCTACACCTTC. Filled out from reference TRBV11-3 and TRBJ1-2, the complete variable domain reads EAGVVQSPRYKIIEKKQPVAFWCNPISGHNTLYWYLQNLGQGPELLIRYENEEAVDDSQLPKDRFSAERLKGVDSTLKIQPAELGDSAVYLCASSSGQGGGYTFGSGTRLTVV.

This sequence joins TRBV6-6 and TRBJ1-5; D remains ambiguous. This CDR3 region has 10 residues. The V gene lost 10 bases and the J gene lost 8 bases, with 9 bases spanning the gap. CDR1 is MNHNY, CDR2 SVGAGI, per germline (reference sequence). The DNA of the CDR3 is TGTGCCATCGGGAGAGAGCCCCAGCATTTT. Translated: CAIGREPQHF.

The gene calls are TRBV30 and TRBJ1-2; tentatively, D is TRBD1 (5 bases). V lost 4 bases, J lost 5 bases, and 14 bases lay in between. CDR3 length equals 13 residues. The germline V gene has CDR1 GTSNPN and CDR2 SVGIG (reference sequence). The CDR3 DNA sequence: TGTGCCTGGATGTGCAAGGGGTGTTATGGCTACACCTTC. The encoded protein is CAWMCKGCYGYTF.

The rearrangement uses TRBV2 and TRBJ2-5, with 7 bases aligning to TRBD2. CDR3 length: 18 amino acids. The germline V gene encodes CDR1 SNHLY and CDR2 FYNNEI. V lost 4 bases, J lost 1 base, and 15 bases stayed unmatched. The DNA of the CDR3 is TGTGCCAGCAGTGGGGGCTTCGCGGCTAGCGGAACCCAAGAGACCCAGTACTTC. This encodes CASSGGFAASGTQETQYF.